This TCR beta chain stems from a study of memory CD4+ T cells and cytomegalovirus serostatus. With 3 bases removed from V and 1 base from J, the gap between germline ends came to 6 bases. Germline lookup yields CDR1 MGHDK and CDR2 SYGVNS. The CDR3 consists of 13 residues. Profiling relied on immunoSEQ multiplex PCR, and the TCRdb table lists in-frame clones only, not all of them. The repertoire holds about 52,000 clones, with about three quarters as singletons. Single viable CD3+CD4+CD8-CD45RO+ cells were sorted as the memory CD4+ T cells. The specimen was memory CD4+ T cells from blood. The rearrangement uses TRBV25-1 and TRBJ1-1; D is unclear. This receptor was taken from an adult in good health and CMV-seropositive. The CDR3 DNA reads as TGTGCCAGCAGTGAGTCGGGGAACACTGAAGCTTTCTTT. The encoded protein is CASSESGNTEAFF. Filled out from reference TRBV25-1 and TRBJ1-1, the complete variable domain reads EADIYQTPRYLVIGTGKKITLECSQTMGHDKMYWYQQDPGMELHLIHYSYGVNSTEKGDLSSESTVSRIRTEHFPLTLESARPSHTSQYLCASSESGNTEAFFGQGTRLTVV.